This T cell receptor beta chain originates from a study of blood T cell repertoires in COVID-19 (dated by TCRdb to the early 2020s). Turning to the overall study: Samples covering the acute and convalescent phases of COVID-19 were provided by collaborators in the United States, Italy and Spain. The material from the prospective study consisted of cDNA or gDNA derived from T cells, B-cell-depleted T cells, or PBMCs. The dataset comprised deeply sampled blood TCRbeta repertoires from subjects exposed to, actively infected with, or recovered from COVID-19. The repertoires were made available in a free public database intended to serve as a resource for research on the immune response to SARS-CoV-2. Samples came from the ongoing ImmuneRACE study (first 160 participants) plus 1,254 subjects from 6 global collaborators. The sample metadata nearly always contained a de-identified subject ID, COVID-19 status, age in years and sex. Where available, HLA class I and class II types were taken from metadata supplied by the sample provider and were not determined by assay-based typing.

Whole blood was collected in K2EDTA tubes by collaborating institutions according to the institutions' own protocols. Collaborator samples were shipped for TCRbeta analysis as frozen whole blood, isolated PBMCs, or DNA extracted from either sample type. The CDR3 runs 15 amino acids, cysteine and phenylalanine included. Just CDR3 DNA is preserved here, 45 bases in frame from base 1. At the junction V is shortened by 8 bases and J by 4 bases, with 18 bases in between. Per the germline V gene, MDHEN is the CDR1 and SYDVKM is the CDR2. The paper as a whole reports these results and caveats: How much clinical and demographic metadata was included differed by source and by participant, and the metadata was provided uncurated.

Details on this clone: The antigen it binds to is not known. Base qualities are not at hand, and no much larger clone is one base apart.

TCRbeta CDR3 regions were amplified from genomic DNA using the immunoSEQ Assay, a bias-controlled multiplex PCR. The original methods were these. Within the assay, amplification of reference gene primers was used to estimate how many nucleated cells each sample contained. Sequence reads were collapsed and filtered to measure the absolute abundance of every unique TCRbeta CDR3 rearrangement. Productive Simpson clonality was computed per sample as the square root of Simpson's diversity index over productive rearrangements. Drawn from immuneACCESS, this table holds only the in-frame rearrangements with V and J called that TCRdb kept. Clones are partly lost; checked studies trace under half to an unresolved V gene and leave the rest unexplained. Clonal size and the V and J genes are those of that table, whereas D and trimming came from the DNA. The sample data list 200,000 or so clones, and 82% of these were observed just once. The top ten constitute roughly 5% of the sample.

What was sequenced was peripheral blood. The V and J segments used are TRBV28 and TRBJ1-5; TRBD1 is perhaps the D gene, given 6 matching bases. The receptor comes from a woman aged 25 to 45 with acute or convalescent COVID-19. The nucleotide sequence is TGTGCCAGCCATATCGCAGGGGCAAGTAATCAGCCCCAGCATTTT. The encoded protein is CASHIAGASNQPQHF.